These 24 T cell receptor beta chains were all obtained from the same sample, sequenced in a study of T cell changes during pregnancy in multiple sclerosis. The data were produced by immunoSEQ multiplex PCR, yet TCRdb's version contains in-frame clones alone and is incomplete. The repertoire has about 92,000 clones, 90% to 95% of them found once; the top ten carry 2% to 2.5%. The sequencing here drew on peripheral blood, taken in the third trimester of pregnancy. The receptors shown here come from a female donor with multiple sclerosis, enrolled in a pregnancy study.

A few counts support this clone. The rearrangement links TRBV11-2 to TRBJ2-3, with TRBD1 as a possible D gene (7 bases). Deletions cut 5 bases from V and 10 bases from J, with 13 bases between. Germline CDR1 reads SGHAT; CDR2 reads FQNNGV. The CDR3 totals 12 residues. Written as DNA, the CDR3 is TGTGCCAGCAGCCCAGGGGGGACTTCGCAGTATTTT. This codes for CASSPGGTSQYF.

This clone turned up a few times. The genes are TRBV7-3 and TRBJ2-2; maybe TRBD1 (5 bases). Trimming took 5 bases from V and 7 from J, leaving 14 bases between them. The CDR3 contains 14 residues. Germline V gives CDR1 SGHTA, CDR2 FQGTGA. CDR3 in DNA: TGTGCCAGCAGCCCTACAGGTGGTTACGGGGAGCTGTTTTTT. Its translation: CASSPTGGYGELFF.

The rearrangement joins TRBV7-9 to TRBJ2-7, with 7 bases that match TRBD2. Germline CDR1 is SEHNR and CDR2 is FQNEAQ (reference sequence). The CDR3 is 14 residues long. J gave up 5 bases and V 0 bases, and 4 bases lay outside the gene matches. DNA of the CDR3: TGTGCCAGCAGCTTAGCCCAACTAGCGCACGAGCAGTACTTC. It translates to CASSLAQLAHEQYF.

V gene TRBV6-6 combines with J gene TRBJ2-7; 7 positions agree with TRBD1. V lost 5 bases, J lost 0 bases, and 4 bases stayed unmatched. The CDR3 loop spans 14 amino acids. Germline-derived CDR1 and CDR2 are MNHNY and SVGAGI (reference sequence). The CDR3 DNA reads TGTGCCAGCAGTCCCCGGGACAGCTCCTACGAGCAGTACTTC. It encodes CASSPRDSSYEQYF.

This chain connects TRBV7-3 to TRBJ1-1; possible D gene TRBD1, 5 bases. This CDR3 comprises 13 residues. Germline V gene lookup returns CDR1 SGHTA and CDR2 FQGTGA. Trimming took 5 bases from V and 7 from J, leaving 14 bases between them. The CDR3 here is CASSPHQGFEAFF. The CDR3 DNA follows: TGTGCCAGCAGCCCGCACCAGGGATTTGAAGCTTTCTTT.

The chain combines TRBV7-9 with TRBJ2-7; perhaps TRBD2 as D (5 bases). In germline, CDR1 is SEHNR, CDR2 FQNEAQ (reference sequence). V was shortened by 6 bases and J by 5 bases, with 14 bases between the two germline ends. The CDR3 covers 13 residues. DNA for the CDR3: TGTGCCAGCAGGCACCCCTTACTAGACGAGCAGTACTTC. It specifies CASRHPLLDEQYF.

This chain links TRBV11-3 with TRBJ2-1; 8 bases agree with TRBD2. V lost 4 bases and J lost 6; bases outside the gene matches: 14. This CDR3 has 17 residues. Germline-derived CDR1 and CDR2 are SGHNT and YENEEA. The CDR3: CASSWSRAGGSGNEQFF. In nucleotides, the CDR3 is TGTGCCAGCAGCTGGTCGAGGGCGGGAGGTTCGGGCAATGAGCAGTTCTTC.

The V gene is TRBV9, the J gene TRBJ1-4; no reliable D call. The germline V gene encodes CDR1 SGDLS and CDR2 YYNGEE. V was clipped by 4 bases and J by 8 bases, with 12 bases between them. CDR3 length: 13 residues. As DNA, the CDR3 is TGTGCCAGCAGCTCCGAGGGAAGCGAAAAACTGTTTTTT. It codes for CASSSEGSEKLFF.

The rearrangement uses TRBV5-4 and TRBJ2-3, with D possibly TRBD2 on 5 matching bases. The germline gives CDR1 SGHNT, CDR2 YYREEE (reference sequence). The CDR3 runs 17 residues. Trimming left V 4 bases short and J 8 bases short, with 26 bases between. CDR3 amino acids: CASSPTGPNLPGGTQYF. CDR3 nucleotide sequence: TGTGCCAGCAGCCCCACTGGTCCAAACCTCCCCGGAGGTACGCAGTATTTT.

This clone was detected ten times or more. The chain couples TRBV18 to TRBJ2-5; the D gene is possibly TRBD2 (6 bases). This CDR3 is built from 14 residues. Per germline, CDR1 KGHSH and CDR2 LQKENI. The V end lost 3 bases, the J end lost 3 bases, and 11 bases lay between the germline ends. CDR3 region: CASSPGGVKETQYF. CDR3 in DNA: TGTGCCAGCTCACCGGGGGGAGTGAAAGAGACCCAGTACTTC. Full variable domain (missing parts from reference TRBV18 and TRBJ2-5): NAGVMQNPRHLVRRRGQEARLRCSPMKGHSHVYWYRQLPEEGLKFMVYLQKENIIDESGMPKERFSAEFPKEGPSILRIQQVVRGDSAAYFCASSPGGVKETQYFGPGTRLLVL.

The chain joins TRBV5-1 to TRBJ2-1; D may be TRBD2 (6 bases). Germline V gene data show CDR1 as SGHRS and CDR2 as YFSETQ. The V end lost 6 bases, the J end lost 9 bases, and 19 bases lay between the germline ends. The CDR3 consists of 14 residues. The CDR3 DNA reads as TGCGCCAGCAACGGTGGCGGGACGGTGGGTGAGCAGTTCTTC. It specifies CASNGGGTVGEQFF.

Notes on this clone: The junction shows a germline mismatch at one end, possibly a read error. CDR3 amino acids: CASSLIPGSNEQFF. The CDR3 nucleotides read TGTGCTAGCAGCTTAATTCCAGGTTCCAATGAGCAGTTCTTC. The gene calls are TRBV7-7 and TRBJ2-1, with unresolved D. This CDR3 region has 14 residues. The germline V gene has CDR1 SSHAT and CDR2 FNYEAQ (reference sequence).

The genes are TRBV7-8 and TRBJ2-4; 8 bases are a match to TRBD2. Germline V gene data show CDR1 as SGHVS and CDR2 as FQNEAQ. The CDR3 is 16 amino acids. Trimming took 1 base from V and 4 from J; bases not matched to a gene: 6. CDR3 sequence: CASSLVSGIEKNIQYF. CDR3 nucleotide sequence: TGTGCCAGCAGCTTAGTTAGCGGGATAGAGAAAAACATTCAGTACTTC.

The chain couples TRBV6-5 to TRBJ1-1; D ambiguous. V was cut by 4 bases and J by 4 bases, with 13 bases left in between. There are 14 residues in the CDR3. In germline, CDR1 is MNHEY, CDR2 SVGAGI. CDR3 region: CASSSPDYFTEAFF. CDR3 sequence (DNA): TGTGCCAGCAGTTCCCCCGACTACTTCACTGAAGCTTTCTTT.

The chain uses TRBV11-2 and TRBJ2-7; D is uncertain. The CDR3 runs 13 residues. V was cut by 1 base and J by 6 bases, with 10 bases left in between. The germline CDR1 and CDR2 sequences are SGHAT and FQNNGV. The CDR3 nucleotides are TGTGCCAGCAGCTTAGTTGCGGAGTCCGAGCAGTACTTC. It codes for CASSLVAESEQYF. Supplemented by reference TRBV11-2 and TRBJ2-7, the full variable domain reads EAGVAQSPRYKIIEKRQSVAFWCNPISGHATLYWYQQILGQGPKLLIQFQNNGVVDDSQLPKDRFSAERLKGVDSTLKIQPAKLEDSAVYLCASSLVAESEQYFGPGTRLTVT.

This chain connects TRBV9 to TRBJ2-1; tentative D call: TRBD1 (7 bases). The CDR3 is 14 residues long. Trimming shortened V by 4 bases and J by 9 bases, and 17 bases separated the two germline ends. CDR1 and CDR2 (germline): SGDLS, YYNGEE. The CDR3 loop is CASSPRAQGGEQFF. CDR3 sequence (DNA): TGTGCCAGCAGCCCCCGGGCCCAGGGGGGTGAGCAGTTCTTC. The full variable domain, rest sourced from reference TRBV9 and TRBJ2-1, is DSGVTQTPKHLITATGQRVTLRCSPRSGDLSVYWYQQSLDQGLQFLIQYYNGEERAKGNILERFSAQQFPDLHSELNLSSLELGDSALYFCASSPRAQGGEQFFGPGTRLTVL.

The V gene is TRBV7-9, the J gene TRBJ2-7, with D perhaps matching TRBD1 (5 bases). The length of the CDR3 is 14 residues. Trimming shortened V by 0 bases and J by 6 bases, and 12 bases separated the two germline ends. Germline lookup yields CDR1 SEHNR and CDR2 FQNEAQ (reference sequence). CDR3 sequence: CASSLAGGASEQYF. CDR3 DNA sequence: TGTGCCAGCAGCTTAGCAGGTGGGGCTAGCGAGCAGTACTTC.

The V and J genes are TRBV6-5 and TRBJ2-7; 10 bases match TRBD1. From germline, CDR1 is MNHEY and CDR2 SVGAGI. Germline trimming cut 8 bases from V and 6 bases from J; bases unmatched to any gene: 1. This CDR3 is 11 amino acids long. This CDR3 reads CASGTGVEQYF. The CDR3 DNA sequence: TGTGCCAGCGGGACAGGGGTCGAGCAGTACTTC.

This clone came up once. This chain uses TRBV6-6 with TRBJ2-7, with D hard to call. CDR3 length equals 11 residues. CDR1 and CDR2 (germline): MNHNY, SVGAGI (reference sequence). V lost 3 bases to trimming and J lost 5 bases, with 5 bases between them. The CDR3 here is CASSYADEQYF. CDR3 DNA sequence: TGTGCCAGCAGTTATGCGGACGAGCAGTACTTC.

CDR3 in amino acids: CASSQVLGVWNTGELFF. The DNA for the CDR3 is TGCGCCAGCAGCCAAGTATTAGGAGTCTGGAACACCGGGGAGCTGTTTTTT. The chain combines TRBV4-3 with TRBJ2-2; D unresolved. CDR1 and CDR2 (germline): LGHNA, YSLEER. Trimming pared 1 base from V and 1 base from J, leaving 13 bases between. The CDR3 loop spans 17 amino acids.

The CDR3 nucleotides are TGCGCCAGCAGCTCCCCTTTTTACGAGCAGTACTTC. Encoded protein: CASSSPFYEQYF. This chain uses TRBV5-1 with TRBJ2-7; D is unresolved. V gave up 3 bases and J gave up 4 bases, with 8 bases separating them. The CDR3 has 12 residues. Germline V CDR1 and CDR2: SGHRS, YFSETQ.

The J gene is TRBJ2-7, the V gene TRBV28, with no clear D. The CDR3 is 9 amino acids. Germline CDR1 is MDHEN and CDR2 is SYDVKM. The V gene lost 10 bases and the J gene lost 3 bases, with 4 bases spanning the gap. CDR3 bases: TGTGCCAATCACTACGAGCAGTACTTC. Protein product: CANHYEQYF.

This clone was seen a few times. This chain links TRBV5-6 with TRBJ1-2, with 8 bases fitting TRBD1. CDR1 SGHDT and CDR2 YYEEEE come from the germline V gene. This CDR3 region has 14 residues. Trimming removed 4 bases from V and 8 bases from J; junction bases left unmatched: 10. In nucleotides, the CDR3 is TGTGCCAGCAGCGCCTGGGACAGGCCTCTGGGCTACACCTTC. It encodes CASSAWDRPLGYTF.

The genes are TRBV28 and TRBJ1-5; D unclear. The CDR3 runs 15 residues. Germline V gene data show CDR1 as MDHEN and CDR2 as SYDVKM. With 8 bases removed from V and 4 bases from J, the gap between germline ends came to 18 bases. The CDR3 loop reads CASLSDSTTNQPQHF. CDR3 bases: TGTGCCAGCTTGAGTGATTCAACTACAAATCAGCCCCAGCATTTT.